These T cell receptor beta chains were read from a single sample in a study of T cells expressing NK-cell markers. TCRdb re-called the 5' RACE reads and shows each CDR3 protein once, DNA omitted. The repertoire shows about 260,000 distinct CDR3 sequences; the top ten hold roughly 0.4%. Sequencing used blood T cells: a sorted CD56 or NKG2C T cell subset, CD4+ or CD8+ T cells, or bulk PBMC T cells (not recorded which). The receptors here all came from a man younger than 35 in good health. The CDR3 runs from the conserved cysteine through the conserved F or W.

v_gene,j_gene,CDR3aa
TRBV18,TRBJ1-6,CASSLTTRGSSYNSPLHF
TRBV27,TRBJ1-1,CASSSLGTTRYTEAFF
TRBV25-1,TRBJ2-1,CASSEGVSSYNEQFF
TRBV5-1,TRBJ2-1,CASSSIGASKYNEQFF
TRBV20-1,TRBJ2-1,CSTRTSGRYEQFF
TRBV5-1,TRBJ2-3,CASSLATGQPSAWGTDTQYF
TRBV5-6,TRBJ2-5,CASSLGVGAGVSETQYF
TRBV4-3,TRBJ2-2,CASSQDPAGSDRTGELFF
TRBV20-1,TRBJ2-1,CSARPLLAGGDNEQFF
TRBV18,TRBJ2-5,CASSPLVAGEETQYF
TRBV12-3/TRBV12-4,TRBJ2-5,CASSYSQVQETQYF
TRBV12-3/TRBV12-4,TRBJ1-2,CASRTALTYGYTF
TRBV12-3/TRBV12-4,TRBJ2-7,CASSPRPGHPTYEQYF
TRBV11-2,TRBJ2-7,CASSLETAGTGSYEQYF
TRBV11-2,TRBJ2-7,CASSLEQGRTYEQYF
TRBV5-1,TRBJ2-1,CASSLAWGRLDGDEQFF
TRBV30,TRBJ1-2,CAWISRTGVSSTYGYTF
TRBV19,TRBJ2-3,CASSMYESVITDTQYF
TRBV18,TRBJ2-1,CASSPSGSHFYNEQFF
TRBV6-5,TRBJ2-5,CASSYSVLPETQYF
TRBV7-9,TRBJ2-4,CASSTTQNIQYF
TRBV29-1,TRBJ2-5,CSVEDLPRTQETQYF
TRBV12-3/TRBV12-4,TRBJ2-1,CASSRTSGSHEQFF
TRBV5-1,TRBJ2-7,CASSPASGRTYEQYF
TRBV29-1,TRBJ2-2,CSVEETSGRRTGELFF
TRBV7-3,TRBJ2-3,CASSRGADGTDTQYF
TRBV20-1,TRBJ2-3,CSAIPGAHWDTQYF
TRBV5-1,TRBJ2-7,CASSFDRAEQYF
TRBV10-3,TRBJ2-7,CAIGPGTQSSYEQYF